The TCR beta chain under discussion was sequenced for a study of T-cell memory formation after mild COVID-19. The wider study: The two donors had largely donor-specific TCR clusters.

TCRdb passed the 5' RACE reads through MiXCR, listing each CDR3 protein once. The table records roughly 100,000 distinct CDR3 sequences, 9.5% to 15% of them present only once. This clonotype showed up just a few times. Germline CDR1 and CDR2: LGHNA and YNFKEQ. V lost 1 base and J lost 3, with 12 bases in between. This CDR3 has 15 residues. The sample taken for sequencing was PBMCs or a T cell subset sorted from them (not recorded which). The clonotype originates from an adult woman who had mild COVID-19 (a few samples of this study predate the infection). Cell type and time point are not known. V gene TRBV4-2 combines with J gene TRBJ1-1; D not resolved. The DNA for the CDR3 is TGTGCCAGCAGCCAAGCCACCCTTTTTGACACTGAAGCTTTCTTT. As protein: CASSQATLFDTEAFF.